These T cell receptor beta chains were read from a single sample in a study of cytomegalovirus exposure and HLA in healthy donors. TCRdb keeps only in-frame clones here, not all; method: immunoSEQ multiplex PCR. The data hold approximately 240,000 clones, with around 80% observed a single time. Sequenced: PBMCs. These receptors originate from a woman aged 60 to 75 in good health and CMV-seropositive. Both conserved end residues are part of each CDR3. Fields, in order: J gene, V gene, D gene, CDR3 length, CDR3 protein. The D gene is left open where the match is weak.

TRBJ2-1 TRBV6-4 TRBD2 15 CASSRLFGLVNEQFF
TRBJ2-3 TRBV18 TRBD2 16 CASSPQGGGSTDTQYF
TRBJ1-2 TRBV5-1 - 14 CASSSQGNSGGYTF
TRBJ1-5 TRBV4-3 - 13 CASSQEEGRPQHF
TRBJ2-7 TRBV2 - 12 CASSESGYEQYF
TRBJ1-2 TRBV5-1 TRBD1 13 CASSWTGNYGYTF
TRBJ2-7 TRBV18 TRBD2 14 CASSPPAAGGEQYF
TRBJ2-7 TRBV7-2 TRBD1 15 CASSFTGTGGYEQYF
TRBJ1-1 TRBV10-3 - 14 CAISEALGSTEAFF
TRBJ2-3 TRBV19 - 15 CASSMAGTAGDTQYF
TRBJ2-6 TRBV4-1 - 16 CASSQDREAGANVLTF
TRBJ1-1 TRBV7-9 - 13 CASSQSRRVEAFF
TRBJ2-1 TRBV30 - 16 CAWSVLAPSSYNEQFF
TRBJ2-7 TRBV7-2 TRBD2 19 CASSPGWGAGGLSSYEQYF
TRBJ2-7 TRBV9 TRBD2 15 CASSKGLAGGYEQYF
TRBJ2-1 TRBV6-6 TRBD2 16 CASSPRLAGSYNEQFF
TRBJ1-2 TRBV5-1 TRBD1 13 CASSLEGAAGYTF
TRBJ2-7 TRBV7-9 TRBD2 15 CASSGAGDSSYEQYF
TRBJ1-1 TRBV28 TRBD1 15 CASRSRQGIWSEAFF
TRBJ2-1 TRBV5-1 TRBD2 14 CASGTSESYNEQFF
TRBJ1-2 TRBV6-1 - 14 CASSEGEPRYGYTF
TRBJ2-1 TRBV27 TRBD1 13 CASSYRGQNEQFF
TRBJ2-3 TRBV4-1 - 15 CASSQEHRRTDTQYF
TRBJ2-3 TRBV7-3 TRBD2 17 CASSPFGRGDNTDTQYF
TRBJ1-2 TRBV6-1 - 13 CASSEAGNYGYTF
TRBJ2-5 TRBV10-3 - 15 CAISDWTAEQETQYF
TRBJ2-3 TRBV30 - 15 CAWSVWAPGGDTQYF
TRBJ2-5 TRBV7-9 - 14 CASSLFSGQETQYF
TRBJ1-1 TRBV19 - 14 CASSIGQTNTEAFF
TRBJ2-7 TRBV6-1 TRBD1 14 CASSSDGQGAEQYF
TRBJ1-5 TRBV6-4 - 13 CASSPGYNQPQHF
TRBJ1-3 TRBV5-1 TRBD1 15 CASSGDSFSGNTIYF
TRBJ1-5 TRBV2 TRBD1 16 CASSDFGQASNQPQHF
TRBJ2-1 TRBV5-1 TRBD2 15 CASSFPSGSGNEQFF
TRBJ1-1 TRBV6-6 - 15 CASTHEGTRNTEAFF
TRBJ1-1 TRBV27 - 13 CASSLVQNTEAFF
TRBJ1-6 TRBV6-7 TRBD1 15 CASSYYDRGRSPLHF
TRBJ1-2 TRBV30 - 14 CAWSLRGINYGYTF
TRBJ1-1 TRBV14 TRBD1 14 CASSRTGLYTEAFF
TRBJ2-2 TRBV19 TRBD2 15 CASTGLAEFTGELFF
TRBJ2-1 TRBV7-7 TRBD2 15 CASSLGGGGYNEQFF
TRBJ1-2 TRBV28 - 17 CASSSLVGRGSVYGYTF